This section outlines one T cell receptor beta chain sequence together with its context. This sample stems from a study of beta chain features in type 1 diabetes. The CDR3 extends over 13 amino acids. The V and J ends lost 3 bases and 2 bases respectively, with 5 bases between them. In germline, CDR1 is LNHDA, CDR2 SQIVND (reference sequence). The sequenced template was cDNA made from the entire isolated RNA. Measured with immunoSEQ multiplex PCR; TCRdb has only the in-frame clones, and not every one. The sample lists roughly 40,000 clones; about half were seen once. V gene TRBV19 combines with J gene TRBJ1-5; D gene uncertain. The sequencing input was central memory CD4+ T cells from blood. The TCR was taken from a woman between 18 and 30 years old in good health. The CDR3 DNA is TGTGCCAGTAGTATCCCAGGCAATCAGCCCCAGCATTTT. Residues: CASSIPGNQPQHF.